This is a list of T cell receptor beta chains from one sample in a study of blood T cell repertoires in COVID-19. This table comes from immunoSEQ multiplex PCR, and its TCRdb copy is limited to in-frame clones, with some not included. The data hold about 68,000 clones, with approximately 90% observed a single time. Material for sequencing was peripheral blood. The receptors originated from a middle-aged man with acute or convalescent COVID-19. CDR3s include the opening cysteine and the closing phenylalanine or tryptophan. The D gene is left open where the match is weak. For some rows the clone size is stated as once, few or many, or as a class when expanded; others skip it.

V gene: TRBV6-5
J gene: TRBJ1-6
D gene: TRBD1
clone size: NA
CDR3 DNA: TGTGCCAGCACAGTGGACAGGGTAAATTCGCCCCTCCACTTT
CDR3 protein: CASTVDRVNSPLHF

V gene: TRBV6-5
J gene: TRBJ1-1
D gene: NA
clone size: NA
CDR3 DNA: TGTGCCAGCAGTTACGGCACAGGGACAACGGCCACTGAAGCTTTCTTT
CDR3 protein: CASSYGTGTTATEAFF

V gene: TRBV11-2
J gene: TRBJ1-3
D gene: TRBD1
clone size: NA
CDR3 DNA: TGTGCCAGCAGCTGGGGACAGTTAAACTCTGGAAACACCATATATTTT
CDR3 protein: CASSWGQLNSGNTIYF

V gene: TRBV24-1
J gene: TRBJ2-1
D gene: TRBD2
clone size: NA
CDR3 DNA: TGTGCCACCAGTCGGAGGGAGACCAGGGGAGCTAGCGGGGCGGGCAATGAGCAGTTCTTC
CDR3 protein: CATSRRETRGASGAGNEQFF

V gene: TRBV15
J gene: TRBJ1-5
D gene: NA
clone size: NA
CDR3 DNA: TGTGCCACCAGCAGAGTTCTCGGCGGGCCCCAGCATTTT
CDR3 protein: CATSRVLGGPQHF

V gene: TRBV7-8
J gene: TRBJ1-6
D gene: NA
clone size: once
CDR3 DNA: TGTGCCAGCAGCTCCGGACAGCGAAATTCACCCCTCCACTTT
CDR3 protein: CASSSGQRNSPLHF

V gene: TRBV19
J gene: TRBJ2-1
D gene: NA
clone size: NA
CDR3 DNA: TGTGCCAGTAGTATACGGCTAGCAACTGAGCAGTTCTTC
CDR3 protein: CASSIRLATEQFF

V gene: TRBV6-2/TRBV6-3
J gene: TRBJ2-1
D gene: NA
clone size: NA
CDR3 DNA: TGTGCCAGCAGTTACTCCCAGCGGGTGGGTGAGCAGTTCTTC
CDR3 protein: CASSYSQRVGEQFF

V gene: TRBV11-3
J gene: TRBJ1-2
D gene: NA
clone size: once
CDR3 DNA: TGTGCCAGCAGCTTAGATTACAGGCGAGAAGATAACTATGGCTACACCTTC
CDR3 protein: CASSLDYRREDNYGYTF

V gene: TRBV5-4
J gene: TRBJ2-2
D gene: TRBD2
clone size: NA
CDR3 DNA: TGTGCCAGCAGCCCCAGCGGGATTCGGGCGAACACCGGGGAGCTGTTTTTT
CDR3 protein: CASSPSGIRANTGELFF

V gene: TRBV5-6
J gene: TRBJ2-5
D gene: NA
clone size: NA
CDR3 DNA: TGTGCCAGCAGCTTGACCTACAGGGTGGAAGAGACCCAGTACTTC
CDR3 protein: CASSLTYRVEETQYF

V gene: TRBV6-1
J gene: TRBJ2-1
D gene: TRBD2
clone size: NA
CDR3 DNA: TGTGCCAGCAGTGAAGCATGGGGAGGGAGCTCCTACAATGAGCAGTTCTTC
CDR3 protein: CASSEAWGGSSYNEQFF

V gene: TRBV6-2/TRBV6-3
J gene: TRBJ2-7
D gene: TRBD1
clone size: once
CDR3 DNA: TGTGCCAGCAGCGGGACAGGGGCTGGTAGGGAGCAGTACTTC
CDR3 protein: CASSGTGAGREQYF

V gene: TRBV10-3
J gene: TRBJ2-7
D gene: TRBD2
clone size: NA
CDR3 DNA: TGTGCCATCAGTGAGAGGACTAGCGGACTGTACGAGCAGTACTTC
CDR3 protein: CAISERTSGLYEQYF

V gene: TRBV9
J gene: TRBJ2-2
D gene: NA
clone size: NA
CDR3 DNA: TGTGCCAGCAGCGTAGTAGGGAGTGGCACCGGGGAGCTGTTTTTT
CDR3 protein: CASSVVGSGTGELFF

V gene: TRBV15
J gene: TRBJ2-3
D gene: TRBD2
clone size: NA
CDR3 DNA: TGTGCCACCAGCAGAGATGGGGACTATAGGGGAGATACGCAGTATTTT
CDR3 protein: CATSRDGDYRGDTQYF

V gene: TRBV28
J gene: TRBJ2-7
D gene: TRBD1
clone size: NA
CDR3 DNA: TGTGCCAGCAGCGGAGGGACAGGGGAATCCTACGAGCAGTACTTC
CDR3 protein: CASSGGTGESYEQYF

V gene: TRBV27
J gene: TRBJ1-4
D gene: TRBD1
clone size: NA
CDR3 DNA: TGTGCCAGCAGTCCCTCGGGGACAGGGCAGGGAAAACTGTTTTTT
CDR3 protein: CASSPSGTGQGKLFF

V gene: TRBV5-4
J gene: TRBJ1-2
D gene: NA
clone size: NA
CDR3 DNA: TGTGCCAGCAGCTTGGCGCTCACAGCCCCGCGCCTTAACTATGGCTACACCTTC
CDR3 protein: CASSLALTAPRLNYGYTF

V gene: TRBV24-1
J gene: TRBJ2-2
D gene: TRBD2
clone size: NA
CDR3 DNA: TGTGCCACCAGTGGTGGACTAGCGGGCCCAACCGGGGAGCTGTTTTTT
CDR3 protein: CATSGGLAGPTGELFF

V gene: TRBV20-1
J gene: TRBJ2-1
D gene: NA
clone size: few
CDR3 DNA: TGCAGTGCTAGGCTATCTGAGCAGTTCTTC
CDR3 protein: CSARLSEQFF

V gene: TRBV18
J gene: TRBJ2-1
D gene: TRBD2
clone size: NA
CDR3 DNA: TGTGCCAGCTCACCACTTCCTAGCGGGAGGGATAATGAGCAGTTCTTC
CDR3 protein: CASSPLPSGRDNEQFF

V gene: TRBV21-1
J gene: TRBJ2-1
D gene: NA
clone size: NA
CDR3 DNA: TGTGCCAGCCCGGTGGGCGGGGCGGCCTACAATGAGCAGTTCTTC
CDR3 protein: CASPVGGAAYNEQFF

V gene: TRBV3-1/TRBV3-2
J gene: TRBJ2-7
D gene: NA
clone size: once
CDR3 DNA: TGTGCCAGCAGCCAGGGGGACAATTACGAGCAGTACTTC
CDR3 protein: CASSQGDNYEQYF

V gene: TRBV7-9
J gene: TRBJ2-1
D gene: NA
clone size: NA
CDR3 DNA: TGTGCCAGCAGCTTAGCGGCGGATAATGAGCAGTTCTTC
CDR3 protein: CASSLAADNEQFF

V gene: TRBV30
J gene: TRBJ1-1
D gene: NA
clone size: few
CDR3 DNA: TGTGCCTGGAGATCCCCAGGTCGGGAGGTGAGCACTGAAGCTTTCTTT
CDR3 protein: CAWRSPGREVSTEAFF

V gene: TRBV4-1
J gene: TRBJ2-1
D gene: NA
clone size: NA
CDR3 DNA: TGCGCCAGCAGCCAAGATTCTAATAAACCCCGGGGTCTCTTC
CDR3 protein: CASSQDSNKPRGLF

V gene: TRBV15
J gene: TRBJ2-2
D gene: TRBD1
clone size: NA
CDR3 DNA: TGTGCCACGTCGGGACAGGGCAACACCGGGGAGCTGTTTTTT
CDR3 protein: CATSGQGNTGELFF

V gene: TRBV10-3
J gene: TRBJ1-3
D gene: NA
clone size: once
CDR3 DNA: TGTGCCCTACGGACAGAGTCTGGAAACACCATATATTTT
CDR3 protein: CALRTESGNTIYF

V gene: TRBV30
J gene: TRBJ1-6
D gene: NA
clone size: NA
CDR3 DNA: TGTGCCCACGGGACTGAATATAATTCACCCCTCCACTTT
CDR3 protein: CAHGTEYNSPLHF

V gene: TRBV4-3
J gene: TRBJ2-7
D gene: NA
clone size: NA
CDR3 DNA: TGCGCCAGCAGCCAAGAGTGGAGCAGCTATGAGCAGTACTTC
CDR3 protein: CASSQEWSSYEQYF

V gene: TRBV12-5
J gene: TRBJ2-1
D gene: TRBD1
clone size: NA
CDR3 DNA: TGTGCTAGTGTAGCACCTACAGGGGTTACCTACAATGAGCAGTTCTTC
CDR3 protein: CASVAPTGVTYNEQFF

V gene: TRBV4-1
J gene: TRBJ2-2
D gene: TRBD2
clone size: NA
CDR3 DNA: TGCGCCAGCAGCGACTCTGCACTAGCGGGAGTTACCGGGGAGCTGTTTTTT
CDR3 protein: CASSDSALAGVTGELFF

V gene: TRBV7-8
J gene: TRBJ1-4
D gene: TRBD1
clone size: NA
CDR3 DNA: TGTGCCAGCAGCCCCGGGACAGGGCGGGGAAAACTGTTTTTT
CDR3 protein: CASSPGTGRGKLFF

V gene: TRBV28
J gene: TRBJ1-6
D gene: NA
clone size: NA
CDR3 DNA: TGTGCCAGCAGCTCCGGACAGACGCTTAATTCACCCCTCCACTTT
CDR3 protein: CASSSGQTLNSPLHF

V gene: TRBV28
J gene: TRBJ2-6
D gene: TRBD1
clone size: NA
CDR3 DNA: TGTGCCAGCAGTTCCATGGGACAGGGGGCCGCCGGGGCCAACGTCCTGACTTTC
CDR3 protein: CASSSMGQGAAGANVLTF

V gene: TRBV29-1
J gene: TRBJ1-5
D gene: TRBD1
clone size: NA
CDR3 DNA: TGCAGCGTTCATACAGGGGATAGCAATCAGCCCCAGCATTTT
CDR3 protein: CSVHTGDSNQPQHF

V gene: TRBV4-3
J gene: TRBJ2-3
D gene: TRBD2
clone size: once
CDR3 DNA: TGCGCCAGCAGCCATAGCGGGAGCACAGATACGCAGTATTTT
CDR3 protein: CASSHSGSTDTQYF

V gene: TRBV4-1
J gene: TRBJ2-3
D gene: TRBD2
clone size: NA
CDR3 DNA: TGCGCCAGCAGCGCCGGGACTAGCGGAACAGATACGCAGTATTTT
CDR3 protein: CASSAGTSGTDTQYF

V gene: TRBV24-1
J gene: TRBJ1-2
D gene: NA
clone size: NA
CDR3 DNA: TGTGCCACCAGCGCAGGGAACTATGGCTACACCTTC
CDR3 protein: CATSAGNYGYTF

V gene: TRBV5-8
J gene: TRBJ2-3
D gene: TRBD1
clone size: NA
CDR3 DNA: TGTGCCAGCAGCTTGGGTCAGGGGGCTGCTGGAGATACGCAGTATTTT
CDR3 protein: CASSLGQGAAGDTQYF

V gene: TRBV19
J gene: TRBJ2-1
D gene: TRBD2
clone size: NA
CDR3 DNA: TGTGCCAGTAGTATAGGGACTAGCGGGCCACACAATGAGCAGTTCTTC
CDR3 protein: CASSIGTSGPHNEQFF

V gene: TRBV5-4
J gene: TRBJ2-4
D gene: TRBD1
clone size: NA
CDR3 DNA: TGTGCCAGCAGCTTAATGGGACAGCAAAACATTCAGTACTTC
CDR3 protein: CASSLMGQQNIQYF

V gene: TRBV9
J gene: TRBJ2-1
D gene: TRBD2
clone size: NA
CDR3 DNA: TGTGCCAGCAGCGGCCGCCGGGACATGGGACTAGCAGATTACAATGAGCAGTTCTTC
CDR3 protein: CASSGRRDMGLADYNEQFF

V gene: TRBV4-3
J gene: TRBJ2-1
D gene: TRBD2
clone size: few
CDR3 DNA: TGCGCCAGCAGCCAAGCTGAGGGTAGCGGGAGTTCTGAGCAGTTCTTC
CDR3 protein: CASSQAEGSGSSEQFF

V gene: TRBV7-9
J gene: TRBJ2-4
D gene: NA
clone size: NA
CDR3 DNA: TGTGCCAGCAGCTTAGTTCGAGGATACAAAAACATTCAGTACTTC
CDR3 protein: CASSLVRGYKNIQYF

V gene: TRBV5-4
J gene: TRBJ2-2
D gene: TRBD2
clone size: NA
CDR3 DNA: TGTGCCAGCAGCTTGGTCGGTGGCGGGAGGCGGGGGGAGCTGTTTTTT
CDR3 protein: CASSLVGGGRRGELFF

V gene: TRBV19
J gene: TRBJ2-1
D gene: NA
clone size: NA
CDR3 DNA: TGTGCCAGTAGTGCTCTAGCGCTAAACAATGAGCAGTTCTTC
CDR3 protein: CASSALALNNEQFF

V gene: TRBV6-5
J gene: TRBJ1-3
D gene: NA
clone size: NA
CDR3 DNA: TGTGCCAGCAGAAGACAGCACTCTGGAAACACCATATATTTT
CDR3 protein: CASRRQHSGNTIYF

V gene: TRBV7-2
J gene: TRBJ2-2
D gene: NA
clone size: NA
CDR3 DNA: TGTGCCAGCAGCTTATCAGGGAAGCGGGAGCTGTTTTTT
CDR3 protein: CASSLSGKRELFF

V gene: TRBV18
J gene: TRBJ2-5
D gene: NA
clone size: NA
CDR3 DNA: TGTGCCAGCTCACCGGACGGGAGGGGGCTCCAAGAGACCCAGTACTTC
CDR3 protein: CASSPDGRGLQETQYF

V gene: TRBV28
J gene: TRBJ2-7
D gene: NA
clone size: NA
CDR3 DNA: TGTGCCAGCAGTCTACAGGGTAGGTCCTACGAGCAGTACTTC
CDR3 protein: CASSLQGRSYEQYF

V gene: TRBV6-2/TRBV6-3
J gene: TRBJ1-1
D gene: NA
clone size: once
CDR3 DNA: TGTGCCAGCAGTGACATGGGACATACTAACACTGAAGCTTTCTTT
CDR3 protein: CASSDMGHTNTEAFF

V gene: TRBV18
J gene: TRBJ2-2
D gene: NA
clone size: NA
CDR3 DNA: TGTGCCAGCTCACCGGTTAGCGTAACGAACACCGGGGAGCTGTTTTTT
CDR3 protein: CASSPVSVTNTGELFF

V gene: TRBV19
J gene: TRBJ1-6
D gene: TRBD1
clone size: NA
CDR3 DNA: TGTGCCAGTCTTGGGTCAGGGGGACGCTCACCCCTCCACTTT
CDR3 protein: CASLGSGGRSPLHF